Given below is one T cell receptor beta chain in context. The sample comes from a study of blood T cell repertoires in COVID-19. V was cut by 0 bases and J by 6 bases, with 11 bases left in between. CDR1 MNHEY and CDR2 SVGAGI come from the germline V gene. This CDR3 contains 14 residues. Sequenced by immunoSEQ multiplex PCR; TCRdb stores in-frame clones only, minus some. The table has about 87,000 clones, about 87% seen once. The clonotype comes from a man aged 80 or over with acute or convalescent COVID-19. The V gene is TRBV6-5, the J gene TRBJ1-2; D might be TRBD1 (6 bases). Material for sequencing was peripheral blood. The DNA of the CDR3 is TGTGCCAGCAGTTACTCTGGGGCAGGGGATGGCTACACCTTC. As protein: CASSYSGAGDGYTF.